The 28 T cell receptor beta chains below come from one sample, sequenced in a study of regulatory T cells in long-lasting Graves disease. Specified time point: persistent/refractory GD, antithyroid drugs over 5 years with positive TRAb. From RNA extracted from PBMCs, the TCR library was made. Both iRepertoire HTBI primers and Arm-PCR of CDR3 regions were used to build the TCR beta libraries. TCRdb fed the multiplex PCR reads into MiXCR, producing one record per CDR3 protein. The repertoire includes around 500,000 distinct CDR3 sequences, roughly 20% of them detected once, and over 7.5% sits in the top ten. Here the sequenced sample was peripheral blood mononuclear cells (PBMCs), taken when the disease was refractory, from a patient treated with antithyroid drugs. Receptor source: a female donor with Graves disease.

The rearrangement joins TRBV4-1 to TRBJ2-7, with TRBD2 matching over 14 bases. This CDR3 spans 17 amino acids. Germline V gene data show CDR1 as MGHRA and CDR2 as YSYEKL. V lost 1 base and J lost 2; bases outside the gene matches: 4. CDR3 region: CASSQASGLAGAYEQYF. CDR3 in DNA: TGCGCCAGCAGCCAAGCCTCGGGACTAGCGGGAGCCTACGAGCAGTACTTC.

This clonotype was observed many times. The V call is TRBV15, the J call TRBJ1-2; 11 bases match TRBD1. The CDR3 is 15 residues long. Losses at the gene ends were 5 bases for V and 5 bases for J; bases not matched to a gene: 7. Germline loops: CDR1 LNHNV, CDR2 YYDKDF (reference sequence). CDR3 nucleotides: TGTGCCACCAGCTATCCGGGACAGGGGGGATATGGCTACACCTTC. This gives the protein CATSYPGQGGYGYTF.

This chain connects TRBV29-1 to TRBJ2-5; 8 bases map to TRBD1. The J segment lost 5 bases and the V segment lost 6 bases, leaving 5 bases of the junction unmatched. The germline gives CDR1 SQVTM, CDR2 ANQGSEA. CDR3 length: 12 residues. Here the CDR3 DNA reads TGCAGCGTCGGACAGGGAAAGGAGACCCAGTACTTC. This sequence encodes CSVGQGKETQYF.

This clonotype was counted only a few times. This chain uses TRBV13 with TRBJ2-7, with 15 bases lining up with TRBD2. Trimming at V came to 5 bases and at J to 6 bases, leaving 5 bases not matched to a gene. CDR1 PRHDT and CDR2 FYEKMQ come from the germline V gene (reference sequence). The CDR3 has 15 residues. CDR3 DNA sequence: TGTGCCAGCAGCACCAGGACTAGCGGGAGGGGCGAGCAGTACTTC. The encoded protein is CASSTRTSGRGEQYF. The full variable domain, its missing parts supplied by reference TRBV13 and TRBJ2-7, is AAGVIQSPRHLIKEKRETATLKCYPIPRHDTVYWYQQGPGQDPQFLISFYEKMQSDKGSIPDRFSAQQFSDYHSELNMSSLELGDSALYFCASSTRTSGRGEQYFGPGTRLTVT.

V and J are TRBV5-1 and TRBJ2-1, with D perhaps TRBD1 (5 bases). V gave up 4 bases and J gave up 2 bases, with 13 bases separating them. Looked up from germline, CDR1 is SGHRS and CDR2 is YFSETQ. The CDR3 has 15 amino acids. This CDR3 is CASSADSVAYNEQFF. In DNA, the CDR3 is TGCGCCAGCAGCGCCGACAGTGTTGCCTACAATGAGCAGTTCTTC.

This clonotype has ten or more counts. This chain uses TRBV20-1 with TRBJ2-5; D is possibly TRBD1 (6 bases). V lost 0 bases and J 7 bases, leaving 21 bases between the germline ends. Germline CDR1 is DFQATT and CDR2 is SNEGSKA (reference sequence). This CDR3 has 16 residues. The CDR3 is CSARDLHRDIVGTQYF. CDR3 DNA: TGCAGTGCTAGAGATTTGCACCGGGACATCGTGGGGACCCAGTACTTC.

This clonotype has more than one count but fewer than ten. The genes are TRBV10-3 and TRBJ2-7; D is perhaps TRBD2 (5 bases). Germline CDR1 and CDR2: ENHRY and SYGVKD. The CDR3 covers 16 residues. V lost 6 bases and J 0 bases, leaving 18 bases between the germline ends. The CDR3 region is CAIRRDSGSLSYEQYF. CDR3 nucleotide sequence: TGTGCCATCAGACGGGATAGTGGCTCCCTCTCCTACGAGCAGTACTTC.

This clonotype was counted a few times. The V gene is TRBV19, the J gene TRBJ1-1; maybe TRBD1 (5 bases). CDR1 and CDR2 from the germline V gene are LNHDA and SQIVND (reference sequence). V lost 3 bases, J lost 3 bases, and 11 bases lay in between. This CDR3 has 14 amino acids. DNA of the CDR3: TGTGCCAGTAGTATCCGGGGGTGGGACACTGAAGCTTTCTTT. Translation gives CASSIRGWDTEAFF.

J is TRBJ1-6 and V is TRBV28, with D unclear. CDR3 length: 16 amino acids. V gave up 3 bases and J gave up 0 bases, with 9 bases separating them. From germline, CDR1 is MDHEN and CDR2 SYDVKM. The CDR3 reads CASSFSQSSYNSPLHF. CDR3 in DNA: TGTGCCAGCAGTTTTAGCCAGAGCTCCTATAATTCACCCCTCCACTTT.

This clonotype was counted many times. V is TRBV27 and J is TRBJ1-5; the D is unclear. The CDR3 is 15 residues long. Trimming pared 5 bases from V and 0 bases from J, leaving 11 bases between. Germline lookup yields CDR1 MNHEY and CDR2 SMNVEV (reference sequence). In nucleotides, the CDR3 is TGTGCCAGCAGTCTCAACCTCTATAGCAATCAGCCCCAGCATTTT. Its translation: CASSLNLYSNQPQHF.

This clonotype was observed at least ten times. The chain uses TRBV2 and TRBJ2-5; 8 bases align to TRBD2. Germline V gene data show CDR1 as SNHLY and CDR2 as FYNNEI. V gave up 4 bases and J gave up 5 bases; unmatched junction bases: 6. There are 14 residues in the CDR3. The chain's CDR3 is CASSVGTSLETQYF. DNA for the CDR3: TGTGCCAGCAGTGTGGGGACTAGTCTGGAGACCCAGTACTTC.

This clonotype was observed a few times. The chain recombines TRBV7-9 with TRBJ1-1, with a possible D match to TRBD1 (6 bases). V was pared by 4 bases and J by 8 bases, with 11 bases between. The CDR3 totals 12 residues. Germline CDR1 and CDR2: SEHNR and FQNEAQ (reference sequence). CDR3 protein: CASSSQGYEAFF. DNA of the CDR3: TGTGCCAGCAGCTCTCAGGGGTACGAAGCTTTCTTT.

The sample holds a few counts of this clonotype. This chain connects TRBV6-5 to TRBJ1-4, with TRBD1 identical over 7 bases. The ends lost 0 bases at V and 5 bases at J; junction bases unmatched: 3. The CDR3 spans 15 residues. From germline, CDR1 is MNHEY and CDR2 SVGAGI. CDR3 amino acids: CASSYSTGMNEKLFF. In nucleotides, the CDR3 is TGTGCCAGCAGTTACTCGACAGGGATGAATGAAAAACTGTTTTTT.

The CDR3 is CASSRNARMPQHF. The CDR3 nucleotides read TGTGCCAGCAGCCGTAATGCTCGCATGCCCCAGCATTTT. This chain joins TRBV7-9 and TRBJ1-5, with D uncertain. CDR1 and CDR2 (germline): SEHNR, FQNEAQ (reference sequence). Trimming took 5 bases from V and 9 from J, leaving 14 bases between them. The CDR3 contains 13 residues. The full variable domain, its missing parts supplied by reference TRBV7-9 and TRBJ1-5, is DTGVSQNPRHKITKRGQNVTFRCDPISEHNRLYWYRQTLGQGPEFLTYFQNEAQLEKSRLLSDRFSAERPKGSFSTLEIQRTEQGDSAMYLCASSRNARMPQHFGDGTRLSIL.

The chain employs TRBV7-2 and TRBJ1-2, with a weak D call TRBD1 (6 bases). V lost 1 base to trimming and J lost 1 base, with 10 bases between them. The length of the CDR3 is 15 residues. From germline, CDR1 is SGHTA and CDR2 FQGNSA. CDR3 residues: CASSLGTDRNYGYTF. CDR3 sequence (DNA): TGTGCCAGCAGCTTAGGGACAGACCGTAACTATGGCTACACCTTC.

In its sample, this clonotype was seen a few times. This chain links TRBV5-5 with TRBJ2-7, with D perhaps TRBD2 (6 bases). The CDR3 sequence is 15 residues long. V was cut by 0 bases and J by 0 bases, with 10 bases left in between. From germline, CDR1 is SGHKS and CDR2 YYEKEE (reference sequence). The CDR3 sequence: CASSLVAASSYEQYF. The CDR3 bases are TGTGCCAGCAGCTTGGTAGCGGCGAGCTCCTACGAGCAGTACTTC.

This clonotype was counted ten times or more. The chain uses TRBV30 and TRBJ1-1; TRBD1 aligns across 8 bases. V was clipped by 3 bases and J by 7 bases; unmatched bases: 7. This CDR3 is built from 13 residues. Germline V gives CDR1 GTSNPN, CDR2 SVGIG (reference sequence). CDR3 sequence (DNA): TGTGCCTGGAGAACAGGGGGTCGTGGTGAAGCTTTCTTT. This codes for CAWRTGGRGEAFF.

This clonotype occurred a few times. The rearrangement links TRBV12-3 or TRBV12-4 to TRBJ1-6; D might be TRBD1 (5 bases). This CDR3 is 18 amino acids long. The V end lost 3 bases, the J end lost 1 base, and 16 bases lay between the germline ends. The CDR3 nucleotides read TGTGCCAGCAGTTTGGAGGGGAGAACGAGGTCCTATAATTCACCCCTCCACTTT. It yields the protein CASSLEGRTRSYNSPLHF.

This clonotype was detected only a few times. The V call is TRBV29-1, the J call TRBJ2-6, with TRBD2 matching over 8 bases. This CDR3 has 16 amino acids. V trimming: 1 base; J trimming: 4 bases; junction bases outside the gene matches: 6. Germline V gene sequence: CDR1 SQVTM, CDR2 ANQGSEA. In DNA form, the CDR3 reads TGCAGCGTTGAAGCGAGCGGGAGTCCCGGGGCCAACGTCCTGACTTTC. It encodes CSVEASGSPGANVLTF.

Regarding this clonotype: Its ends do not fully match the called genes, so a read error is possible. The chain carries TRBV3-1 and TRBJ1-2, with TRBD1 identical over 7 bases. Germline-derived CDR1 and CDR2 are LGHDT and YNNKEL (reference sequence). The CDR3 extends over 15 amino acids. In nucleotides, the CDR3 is TGTGCCAGCAGCCAAGCAGGGGGGAACCACTATGGCCACACCTTC. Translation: CASSQAGGNHYGHTF.

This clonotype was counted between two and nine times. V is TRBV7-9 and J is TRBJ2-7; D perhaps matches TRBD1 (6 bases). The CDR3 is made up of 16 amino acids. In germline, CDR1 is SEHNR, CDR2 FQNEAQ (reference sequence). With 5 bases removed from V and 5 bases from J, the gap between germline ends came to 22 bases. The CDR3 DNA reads TGTGCCAGCAGCGGAGAGACAGGCAACCGAGGCCACGAGCAGTACTTC. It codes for CASSGETGNRGHEQYF.

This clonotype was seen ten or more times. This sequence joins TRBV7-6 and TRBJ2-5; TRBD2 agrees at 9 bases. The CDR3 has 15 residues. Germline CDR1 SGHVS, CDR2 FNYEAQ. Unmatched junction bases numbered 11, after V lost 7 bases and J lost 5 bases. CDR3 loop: CASKDLAGERETQYF. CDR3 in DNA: TGTGCCAGCAAGGACTTAGCGGGAGAGCGGGAGACCCAGTACTTC. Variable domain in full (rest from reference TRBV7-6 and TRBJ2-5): GAGVSQSPRYKVTKRGQDVALRCDPISGHVSLYWYRQALGQGPEFLTYFNYEAQQDKSGLPNDRFSAERPEGSISTLTIQRTEQRDSAMYRCASKDLAGERETQYFGPGTRLLVL.

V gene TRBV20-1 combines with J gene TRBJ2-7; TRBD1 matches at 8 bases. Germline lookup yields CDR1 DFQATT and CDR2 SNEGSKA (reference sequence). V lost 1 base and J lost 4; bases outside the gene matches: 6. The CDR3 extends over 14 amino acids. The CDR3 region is CSARGTGLVYEQYF. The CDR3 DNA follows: TGCAGTGCTAGAGGGACAGGGCTCGTTTACGAGCAGTACTTC.

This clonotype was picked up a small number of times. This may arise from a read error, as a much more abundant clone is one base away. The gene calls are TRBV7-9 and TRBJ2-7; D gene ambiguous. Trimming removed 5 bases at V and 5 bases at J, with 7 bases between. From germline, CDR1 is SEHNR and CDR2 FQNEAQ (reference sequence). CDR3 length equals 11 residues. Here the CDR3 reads CASSIMDEQYF. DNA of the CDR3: TGTGCCAGCAGCATTATGGACGAGCAGTACTTC.

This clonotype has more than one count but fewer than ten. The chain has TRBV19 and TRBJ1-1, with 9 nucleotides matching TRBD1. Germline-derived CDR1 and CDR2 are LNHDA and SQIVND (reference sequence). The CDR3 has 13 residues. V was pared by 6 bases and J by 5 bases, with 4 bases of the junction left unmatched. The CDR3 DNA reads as TGTGCCAGTAGGAGAGGACAGGGGACTGAAGCTTTCTTT. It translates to CASRRGQGTEAFF.

CDR3: CSASGTAYEQYF. DNA for the CDR3: TGCAGCGCCTCCGGGACCGCATACGAGCAGTACTTC. This chain joins TRBV29-1 and TRBJ2-7; D tentatively reads TRBD1 or TRBD2 (5 bases each). The CDR3 contains 12 residues. Looked up from germline, CDR1 is SQVTM and CDR2 is ANQGSEA. V lost 7 bases and J 4 bases, leaving 14 bases between the germline ends.

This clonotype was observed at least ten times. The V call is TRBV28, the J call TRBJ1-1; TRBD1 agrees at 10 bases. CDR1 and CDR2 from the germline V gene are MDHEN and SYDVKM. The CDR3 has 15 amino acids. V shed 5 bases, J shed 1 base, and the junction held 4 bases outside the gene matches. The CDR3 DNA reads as TGTGCCAGCAGTCGCGGGACAGGGGCGAACACTGAAGCTTTCTTT. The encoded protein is CASSRGTGANTEAFF.

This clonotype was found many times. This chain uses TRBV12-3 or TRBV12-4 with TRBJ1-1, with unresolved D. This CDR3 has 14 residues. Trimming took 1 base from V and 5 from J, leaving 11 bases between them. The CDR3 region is CASSLGHRGTEAFF. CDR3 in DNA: TGTGCCAGCAGTTTAGGGCACCGAGGAACTGAAGCTTTCTTT.